This T cell receptor beta chain was retrieved from a study of graft-versus-host responses after intestinal transplantation. Background on the study: Isolated intestinal, liver-intestinal, or multivisceral transplants had been given to the recipients. The whole recipient group had anti-thymocyte globulin induction followed by tacrolimus and steroids for roughly three years.

The authors sorted proliferating CFSE-low CD3+CD4+ and CD3+CD8+ responders after the reaction. Profiling relied on immunoSEQ multiplex PCR, and the TCRdb table lists in-frame clones only, not all of them. The top ten hold about 0.94% of the sample, which has fewer than 25,000 clones, around 56% seen once. Germline V gene lookup returns CDR1 SGHRS and CDR2 YFSETQ. The CDR3 is made up of 14 amino acids. Trimming cost V 4 bases and J 2 bases, with 13 bases left between them. Specimen: alloreactive CD4+ T cells from a mixed lymphocyte reaction culture, collected before intestinal transplant. Sample subset: CFSE-low proliferating T cells sorted from approximately 6-day pre-transplant mixed lymphocyte reaction (GvH or HvG direction). The chain employs TRBV5-1 and TRBJ2-7; a weak D match, TRBD1 (5 bases). The receptor's source is a human patient who received an intestinal transplant. The DNA of the CDR3 is TGCGCCAGCAGCCGCCAAAAGGGGCCCTACGAGCAGTACTTC. This gives the protein CASSRQKGPYEQYF.